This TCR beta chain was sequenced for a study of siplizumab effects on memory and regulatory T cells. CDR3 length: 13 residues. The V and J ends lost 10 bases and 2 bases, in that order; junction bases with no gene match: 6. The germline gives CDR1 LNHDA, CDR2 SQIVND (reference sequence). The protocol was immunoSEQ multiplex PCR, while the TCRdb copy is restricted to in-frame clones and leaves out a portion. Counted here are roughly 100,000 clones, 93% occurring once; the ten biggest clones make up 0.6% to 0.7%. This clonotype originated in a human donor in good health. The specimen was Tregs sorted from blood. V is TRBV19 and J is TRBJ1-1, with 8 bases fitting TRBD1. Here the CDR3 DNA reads TGTGCCACCCGGGACAGGATTAACACTGAAGCTTTCTTT. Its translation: CATRDRINTEAFF.